The source of this T cell receptor (beta chain) is a study of blood T cell repertoires in COVID-19. Sequencing was performed with immunoSEQ multiplex PCR; in TCRdb, only in-frame clones are kept and a portion is missing. The sample consists of over 150,000 clones, just under 85% of them appearing once. The V end was cut by 8 bases, the J end by 4 bases, with 18 bases between. Germline-derived CDR1 and CDR2 are LNHDA and SQIVND (reference sequence). The CDR3 runs to 15 residues. Specimen: peripheral blood. The sequence came from a woman aged 55-70 years with acute or convalescent COVID-19. The chain has TRBV19 and TRBJ1-5, with D possibly TRBD1 on 5 matching bases. CDR3 nucleotide sequence: TGTGCCAGTTCCGCGGGGCGGGGAGGGAATCAGCCCCAGCATTTT. Protein sequence: CASSAGRGGNQPQHF.